A single sample is the source of the 19 T cell receptor beta chains below, sequenced in a study of cytomegalovirus exposure and HLA in healthy donors (TCRdb year 2017). Libraries came from the immunoSEQ multiplex PCR assay. The multiplex PCR relied on a mix of 60 forward primers for TCR Vbeta segments and 13 reverse primers for TCR Jbeta segments. Not all clones reach the TCRdb copy of this immuneACCESS table, which keeps in-frame sequences only. Checked studies attribute under half of the gap to unresolved V genes and leave the rest unexplained. For this sample there are approximately 220,000 clones; more than 80% appear just once. In total, the top ten clones hold around 2.8% of the sample. Sequencing input: PBMCs. The receptors derive from a man aged 25 to 40 in good health and CMV-seronegative.

The chain carries TRBV27 and TRBJ1-1; D unresolved. Germline V lookup: CDR1 MNHEY, CDR2 SMNVEV (reference sequence). The CDR3 is made up of 13 amino acids. V was shortened by 3 bases and J by 5 bases, with 10 bases between the two germline ends. The CDR3 spells CASSFVVGTEAFF. As DNA, the CDR3 is TGTGCCAGCAGTTTTGTAGTCGGGACTGAAGCTTTCTTT.

This clone was detected only once. The genes are TRBV7-9 and TRBJ2-5, with D unresolved. The J call is uncertain, as TRBJ2-7 better fits the DNA end. This CDR3 region has 13 residues. CDR1 and CDR2 from the germline V gene are SEHNR and FQNEAQ (reference sequence). The CDR3 nucleotides are TGTGCCAGCAGCTCCCCTTTTTTCTACGAGCAGTACTTC. Translated, it gives CASSSPFFYEQYF.

The rearrangement links TRBV6-6 to TRBJ2-3; D may be TRBD1 (5 bases). The CDR3 spans 16 residues. Per the germline V gene, CDR1 is MNHNY and CDR2 is SVGAGI (reference sequence). Trimming shortened V by 5 bases and J by 1 base, and 16 bases separated the two germline ends. The CDR3 DNA sequence: TGTGCCAGCAGTCCTCGAAGGGGCCCGGGCACAGATACGCAGTATTTT. This gives the protein CASSPRRGPGTDTQYF.

In this sample, this clone turned up once. The V call is TRBV5-4, the J call TRBJ2-5, with a possible D match to TRBD2 (6 bases). Germline assignment: CDR1 SGHNT and CDR2 YYREEE (reference sequence). With 0 bases removed from V and 1 base from J, the gap between germline ends came to 13 bases. CDR3 size: 16 residues. CDR3 in amino acids: CASSLGGGVSQETQYF. The CDR3 region has the DNA TGTGCCAGCAGCTTGGGAGGCGGGGTTAGCCAAGAGACCCAGTACTTC.

The chain is built from TRBV6-4 and TRBJ2-5, with TRBD2 identical over 14 bases. The germline CDR1 and CDR2 sequences are MRHNA and SNTAGT. CDR3 length: 17 amino acids. With V trimmed by 4 bases and J by 3 bases, 7 bases remained unmatched. The CDR3 region has the DNA TGTGCCAGCAGTGCGAGACTAGCGGGGGGGCGGGAAGAGACCCAGTACTTC. Encoded protein: CASSARLAGGREETQYF.

This clone was recorded once. This chain links TRBV11-2 with TRBJ2-2; D gene uncertain. Looked up from germline, CDR1 is SGHAT and CDR2 is FQNNGV. Trimming stripped 3 bases from V and 2 bases from J, with 4 bases between. There are 13 residues in the CDR3. CDR3 in DNA: TGTGCCAGCAGCTTTTTAAACACCGGGGAGCTGTTTTTT. Its protein is CASSFLNTGELFF.

The V call is TRBV19, the J call TRBJ1-1; TRBD1 matches at 7 bases. This CDR3 has 13 residues. Germline CDR1 reads LNHDA; CDR2 reads SQIVND (reference sequence). The ends lost 6 bases at V and 10 bases at J; junction bases unmatched: 11. CDR3 bases: TGTGCCAGTAGCGCCGGGACAGTCCGGGGAGCTTTCTTT. It encodes CASSAGTVRGAFF.

This clone was seen just once. The J gene is TRBJ1-1, the V gene TRBV5-1, with 7 bases matching TRBD1. With V trimmed by 3 bases and J by 1 base, 9 bases remained unmatched. Germline values: CDR1 SGHRS, CDR2 YFSETQ. The CDR3 length is 16 residues. The chain's CDR3 is CASSWQWTGSNTEAFF. The CDR3 region has the DNA TGCGCCAGCAGCTGGCAATGGACAGGCTCGAACACTGAAGCTTTCTTT.

This rearrangement joins TRBV4-1 to TRBJ1-3; TRBD1 might be the D (5 bases). Germline-derived CDR1 and CDR2 are MGHRA and YSYEKL. V was shortened by 1 base and J by 7 bases, with 20 bases between the two germline ends. The CDR3 spans 17 residues. As DNA, the CDR3 is TGCGCCAGCAGCCAAGTTTTAACGACAGTGGTAGGGAACACCATATATTTT. Protein product: CASSQVLTTVVGNTIYF.

J is TRBJ2-5 and V is TRBV9, with 7 positions matching TRBD2. Near its end, the DNA agrees better with TRBJ2-7, so the J call may be wrong. The CDR3 covers 14 residues. Germline assignment: CDR1 SGDLS and CDR2 YYNGEE. CDR3 protein: CASSVGLAGYEQYF. In DNA, the CDR3 is TGTGCCAGCAGCGTAGGACTAGCCGGCTACGAGCAGTACTTC.

The CDR3 DNA reads TGTGCCAGTAGTATCCGACAGGGCCGTAGCAATCAGCCCCAGCATTTT. Translation: CASSIRQGRSNQPQHF. The rearrangement joins TRBV19 to TRBJ1-5; 7 bases agree with TRBD1. J gave up 0 bases and V 3 bases, and 5 bases lay outside the gene matches. CDR3 length: 16 residues. Germline CDR1 is LNHDA and CDR2 is SQIVND (reference sequence).

The chain joins TRBV7-2 to TRBJ2-3, with a possible D match to TRBD2 (5 bases). V gave up 5 bases and J gave up 7 bases, with 19 bases separating them. This CDR3 region has 15 residues. Germline CDR1 SGHTA, CDR2 FQGNSA. The CDR3 here is CASSLELGPEHTQYF. In DNA, the CDR3 is TGTGCCAGCAGCCTCGAACTAGGCCCAGAACATACGCAGTATTTT. The full variable domain, its missing parts supplied by reference TRBV7-2 and TRBJ2-3, is GAGVSQSPSNKVTEKGKDVELRCDPISGHTALYWYRQSLGQGLEFLIYFQGNSAPDKSGLPSDRFSAERTGGSVSTLTIQRTQQEDSAVYLCASSLELGPEHTQYFGPGTRLTVL.

The chain joins TRBV28 to TRBJ2-2, with D possibly being TRBD1 (5 bases). The germline CDR1 and CDR2 sequences are MDHEN and SYDVKM. The CDR3 consists of 13 residues. Trimming pared 8 bases from V and 5 bases from J, leaving 12 bases between. The CDR3 coding sequence is TGTGCCAGCCACTGGACACTGACCGGGGAGCTGTTTTTT. Translated, it gives CASHWTLTGELFF.

The genes are TRBV11-2 and TRBJ1-1; TRBD1 is a possible D gene (5 bases). Looked up from germline, CDR1 is SGHAT and CDR2 is FQNNGV. V dropped 5 bases and J dropped 3 bases, with 19 bases sitting between them. This CDR3 comprises 16 residues. CDR3 nucleotides: TGTGCCAGCAGCCCTCGCGTGCGCAGGGAGGACACTGAAGCTTTCTTT. Residues: CASSPRVRREDTEAFF.

This clone was counted a single time. This chain uses TRBV7-2 with TRBJ2-1; 7 nucleotides match TRBD1. CDR3 size: 15 residues. Germline CDR1 SGHTA, CDR2 FQGNSA. Trimming took 3 bases from V and 2 from J; bases not matched to a gene: 4. CDR3 protein: CASSLGQWTYNEQFF. In DNA form, the CDR3 reads TGTGCCAGCAGCTTGGGACAGTGGACCTACAATGAGCAGTTCTTC. Filled out from reference TRBV7-2 and TRBJ2-1, the complete variable domain reads GAGVSQSPSNKVTEKGKDVELRCDPISGHTALYWYRQSLGQGLEFLIYFQGNSAPDKSGLPSDRFSAERTGGSVSTLTIQRTQQEDSAVYLCASSLGQWTYNEQFFGPGTRLTVL.

V gene TRBV5-6 combines with J gene TRBJ1-5; D is possibly TRBD1 (6 bases). V shed 5 bases and J shed 3 bases, with 18 bases lying between them. The CDR3 spans 16 residues. CDR1 is SGHDT, CDR2 YYEEEE, per germline. The chain's CDR3 is CASSIFQGRANQPQHF. The CDR3 DNA sequence: TGTGCCAGCAGTATTTTCCAGGGGCGGGCCAATCAGCCCCAGCATTTT.

This sequence joins TRBV14 and TRBJ2-7; 7 bases line up with TRBD1. V lost 2 bases to trimming and J lost 3 bases; unmatched junction nucleotides: 4. In germline, CDR1 is SGHDN, CDR2 FVKESK. This CDR3 spans 14 amino acids. Written as DNA, the CDR3 is TGTGCCAGCAGCCAAAGGGGGCCCAACTACGAGCAGTACTTC. Translation gives CASSQRGPNYEQYF.

This clone has more than one count but fewer than ten. The chain uses TRBV7-3 and TRBJ2-1, with 9 bases aligning to TRBD2. Per germline, CDR1 SGHTA and CDR2 FQGTGA. This CDR3 is 15 amino acids long. Trimming cost V 1 base and J 5 bases; bases outside gene matches: 3. This CDR3 is CASSLSPSGDNEQFF. DNA for the CDR3: TGTGCCAGCAGCTTAAGCCCTAGCGGGGACAATGAGCAGTTCTTC.

The chain links TRBV6-5 to TRBJ1-3; D unclear. Germline CDR1 is MNHEY and CDR2 is SVGAGI. Trimming shortened V by 0 bases and J by 4 bases, and 13 bases separated the two germline ends. The CDR3 length is 16 residues. CDR3 bases: TGTGCCAGCAGTTACTCGTTCATCCCGACAGGAAACACCATATATTTT. Translating gives CASSYSFIPTGNTIYF.